Below, 4 T cell receptor beta chains from the same sample are listed, as sequenced in a study of molecular identifiers for immune sequencing clone quantification. TCRdb re-analysed the PCR reads in MiXCR, keeping a single row per CDR3 protein. The sample has some 590,000 distinct CDR3 sequences, roughly 23% seen once. The specimen was naive CD8+ T cells from blood, with Jurkat cell RNA spiked in. The subset denotes: FACS-sorted CD8+CD4-CCR7+CD45RA+ naive T cells. All receptors derive from a human donor in good health. Some libraries in this study had Jurkat cell RNA spiked in.

Of note for this clonotype: With a much larger clone just one base away, this may be a read error. V usage is TRBV20-1 and J usage is TRBJ2-3, with D possibly TRBD2 on 6 matching bases. Germline CDR1 DFQATT, CDR2 SNEGSKA (reference sequence). The CDR3 is made up of 13 amino acids. V lost 6 bases and J lost 2, with 12 bases in between. CDR3 in amino acids: CSATGLHTDTQYF. The CDR3 nucleotides read TGCAGTGCAACGGGACTCCACACAGATACGCAGTATTTT.

Ten or more counts support this clonotype. The chain is built from TRBV6-5 and TRBJ2-3; 12 positions match TRBD2. The V gene's germline CDR1 is MNHEY and CDR2 SVGAGI. Trimming cost V 1 base and J 3 bases; bases outside gene matches: 5. This CDR3 contains 17 residues. The CDR3 spells CASSYLTSGSGTDTQYF. The CDR3 region has the DNA TGTGCCAGCAGTTACTTGACTAGCGGGAGCGGTACAGATACGCAGTATTTT.

This clonotype was seen repeatedly, ten times or more. The chain employs TRBV7-6 and TRBJ2-1; the match to TRBD1 covers 7 bases. Germline-derived CDR1 and CDR2 are SGHVS and FNYEAQ. There are 14 residues in the CDR3. Trimming cost V 5 bases and J 9 bases; bases outside gene matches: 10. CDR3 protein: CASSLHPGQSEQFF. Here the CDR3 DNA reads TGTGCCAGCAGCCTTCACCCGGGACAGAGTGAGCAGTTCTTC.

The J gene is TRBJ2-3, the V gene TRBV7-9; the match to TRBD2 covers 8 bases. The junction had 6 bases not matched to a gene; V was cut back by 1 base and J by 6 bases. The CDR3 is made up of 15 amino acids. The germline V gene has CDR1 SEHNR and CDR2 FQNEAQ (reference sequence). The CDR3 loop is CASSLEGSGGDTQYF. The CDR3 DNA follows: TGTGCCAGCAGCTTAGAAGGGTCGGGAGGGGATACGCAGTATTTT.